The rows below give T cell receptor beta chains drawn from one sample of a study of blood T cells in healthy people across ages. One entry per CDR3 protein results from TCRdb running MiXCR on the 5' RACE reads. Counted here are about 630,000 distinct CDR3 sequences, over 20% occurring once; the ten biggest clones make up roughly 3.9%. The sequenced sample was blood. The receptors come from a man aged 65-85 years in good health. CDR3s leave out the opening cysteine and the closing phenylalanine or tryptophan. Fields, in order: V gene, J gene, CDR3 protein.

TRBV12-3/TRBV12-4	TRBJ2-1	ASSPLAENEQF
TRBV20-1	TRBJ2-2	SATWRGANTGELF
TRBV12-3/TRBV12-4	TRBJ2-5	ASSLRGTGGGETQY
TRBV4-1	TRBJ1-4	ASSQDVSNEKLF
TRBV18	TRBJ2-1	ASSPMLSGYNEQF
TRBV5-1	TRBJ2-5	ASSLRGQGYQETQY
TRBV20-1	TRBJ2-1	SARDLTGLASYNEQF
TRBV12-3/TRBV12-4	TRBJ2-3	ASSDGVDTQY
TRBV28	TRBJ1-1	ASSPQGQLNTEAF
TRBV27	TRBJ2-3	ATGYDTQY
TRBV7-8	TRBJ2-5	ASSFTGTGLGTQY
TRBV15	TRBJ2-3	ATSRDLRDSTDTQY
TRBV12-3/TRBV12-4	TRBJ1-1	ASLTTGTQNTEAF
TRBV11-2	TRBJ2-5	ASSILGVGETQY
TRBV18	TRBJ2-1	ASSPLGTVRTEQF
TRBV3-1	TRBJ2-7	ASSQGRAKGPEQY
TRBV28	.	ASSYPRQGFTYEQY
TRBV12-3/TRBV12-4	TRBJ2-7	ASSFLDYEQY
TRBV27	TRBJ2-7	ASSYRERTYEQY
TRBV20-1	TRBJ2-1	SAILAESSYNEQF
TRBV12-3/TRBV12-4	TRBJ2-3	ASSANSGRATDTQY
TRBV20-1	TRBJ2-1	SGGTSGRNYNEQF
TRBV3-1	TRBJ2-2	ASSQGLGGELF
TRBV15	.	ATSSDTSGRAYEQY
TRBV29-1	TRBJ2-5	SVTNTGTNQETQY
TRBV2	.	ASSGDRFYEQY
TRBV20-1	TRBJ2-1	SALAGVSEQF
TRBV24-1	TRBJ1-2	ATSDPGQGYGYT
TRBV6-1	TRBJ2-2	ASRGDRGRIGELF
TRBV4-1	.	ASSQDHMPSGIEQF
TRBV18	TRBJ2-4	ASSLTGTVGPHIQY
TRBV7-6	TRBJ2-3	ASSLPSGPADTQY
TRBV2	TRBJ2-5	ASSEPFYVGGSQETQY
TRBV7-8	TRBJ2-1	ASSLVLGTSGSYNEQF
TRBV19	TRBJ2-5	ASSRAGTVMETQY
TRBV7-2	TRBJ1-5	ASSWGTPQQPQH
TRBV20-1	TRBJ2-3	SASAGAGGTDTQY
TRBV11-2	TRBJ2-3	ASSYRLAGVSDTQY
TRBV4-3	TRBJ2-7	ASSQDPGVTYEQY
TRBV3-1	TRBJ2-7	ASSQDTGTAVGEQY
TRBV5-5	TRBJ2-1	ASSWKTGNYYNEQF